This TCR beta chain was observed in a study of blood T cells in healthy people across ages. Broader study findings: As age increased, TCR beta diversity per million T cells fell in a roughly linear fashion. The study found more naive CD4+ cells and higher diversity in long-lived than aged donors.

Primers used in a second PCR of about 6 to 11 cycles were a sample-barcoded 5' primer and a J-beta primer mix. A tag from a template-switch adaptor with 12 random nucleotides marked each cDNA molecule. Per sample, CDR3-containing paired-end reads numbered at least 2.5 million. TCRdb independently ran MiXCR on the 5' RACE reads; one entry per CDR3 protein. The sample includes hundreds of thousands of distinct CDR3 sequences, about 28% seen only once; the top ten take about a sixth. The sample holds one count of this clonotype. Its specificity is unknown. The V gene's germline CDR1 is SEHNR and CDR2 FQNEAQ (reference sequence). There are 15 residues in the CDR3. Trimming left V 11 bases short and J 11 bases short, with 30 bases between.

This TCR derives from a woman aged 80 or older in good health. The sequencing sample was made of blood. The V gene is TRBV7-9, the J gene TRBJ2-5; D call uncertain. The CDR3 protein is CAGTQWGNGYNEQYF. Here the CDR3 DNA reads TGTGCCGGCACCCAGTGGGGAAACGGGTACAATGAGCAGTACTTC.